The 14 T cell receptor beta chains given below trace back to one sample, sequenced in a study of blood T cell repertoires in COVID-19. Assay used: immunoSEQ multiplex PCR; TCRdb lists only in-frame clones, some missing. The data contain approximately 200,000 clones, roughly 80% of them singletons. Specimen: peripheral blood. The receptors here all came from a woman aged 50 to 60 with acute or convalescent COVID-19.

The V and J genes are TRBV7-8 and TRBJ2-1; tentative D call: TRBD1 (6 bases). Germline V gives CDR1 SGHVS, CDR2 FQNEAQ. V was trimmed by 5 bases and J by 4 bases, leaving 12 bases between them. The CDR3 sequence is 14 residues long. CDR3 bases: TGTGCCAGCAGCCGTGGGACATTTTACAATGAGCAGTTCTTC. Its translation is CASSRGTFYNEQFF.

The chain recombines TRBV28 with TRBJ1-2, with 7 bases fitting TRBD1. V shed 6 bases and J 6 bases; nucleotides not matched to a gene: 10. The germline CDR1 and CDR2 sequences are MDHEN and SYDVKM. There are 14 residues in the CDR3. CDR3 protein: CASRPPTGNDGYTF. The DNA for the CDR3 is TGTGCCAGCAGACCCCCGACAGGGAACGATGGCTACACCTTC.

The chain joins TRBV12-5 to TRBJ2-1, with D perhaps matching TRBD1 (5 bases). The CDR3 covers 14 residues. The V gene lost 5 bases and the J gene lost 6 bases, with 14 bases spanning the gap. CDR1 is LGHNT and CDR2 is FRNRAP in the germline V gene. The CDR3 DNA is TGTGCTAGTGGTCCCCATGGGGCGCTCAATGAGCAGTTCTTC. Its translation: CASGPHGALNEQFF. Looking up the rest from reference TRBV12-5 and TRBJ2-1 gives the full variable domain: DARVTQTPRHKVTEMGQEVTMRCQPILGHNTVFWYRQTMMQGLELLAYFRNRAPLDDSGMPKDRFSAEMPDATLATLKIQPSEPRDSAVYFCASGPHGALNEQFFGPGTRLTVL.

The chain links TRBV30 to TRBJ1-4; D might be TRBD1 (5 bases). CDR1 is GTSNPN and CDR2 is SVGIG in the germline V gene (reference sequence). This CDR3 contains 16 residues. V was cut by 3 bases and J by 6 bases, with 20 bases left in between. The CDR3 here is CAWSGGRAPADEKLFF. The CDR3 DNA reads as TGTGCCTGGAGCGGGGGGAGGGCCCCTGCTGATGAAAAACTGTTTTTT.

J is TRBJ2-3 and V is TRBV7-2; TRBD2 is a possible D gene (6 bases). Germline values: CDR1 SGHTA, CDR2 FQGNSA. With 0 bases removed from V and 1 base from J, the gap between germline ends came to 11 bases. This CDR3 has 16 residues. The DNA for the CDR3 is TGTGCCAGCAGCTTAGCGCGGGGCGGGGGCACAGATACGCAGTATTTT. Its translation: CASSLARGGGTDTQYF.

The chain joins TRBV9 to TRBJ2-3, with TRBD1 matching 8 bases. The CDR3 runs 15 residues. The V segment lost 4 bases and the J segment 3 bases; nucleotides outside the gene matches: 7. The germline V gene has CDR1 SGDLS and CDR2 YYNGEE. In DNA form, the CDR3 reads TGTGCCAGCAGCTACGGACAGGGTGGAACAGATACGCAGTATTTT. This translates into CASSYGQGGTDTQYF.

This chain uses TRBV5-1 with TRBJ2-5; D gene ambiguous. Trimming removed 2 bases from V and 0 bases from J, with 17 bases in between. This CDR3 has 17 residues. The germline CDR1 and CDR2 sequences are SGHRS and YFSETQ. CDR3 sequence (DNA): TGCGCCAGCAGCTTCAGGCTCGGATTGCTGCACCAAGAGACCCAGTACTTC. It codes for CASSFRLGLLHQETQYF.

The chain uses TRBV3-1 (or the pseudogene TRBV3-2) and TRBJ1-6, with unresolved D. The CDR3 consists of 15 residues. Trimming shortened V by 1 base and J by 10 bases, and 14 bases separated the two germline ends. Germline-derived CDR1 and CDR2 are LGHDT and YNNKEL (reference sequence). The CDR3 sequence is CASSQAQRIGSPLHF. CDR3 DNA sequence: TGTGCCAGCAGCCAAGCTCAGCGGATAGGGTCACCCCTCCACTTT.

The J gene is TRBJ1-5, the V gene TRBV7-6; the match to TRBD1 covers 9 bases. This CDR3 contains 15 residues. Germline CDR1 reads SGHVS; CDR2 reads FNYEAQ. With V trimmed by 4 bases and J by 3 bases, 4 bases remained unmatched. Here the CDR3 reads CASSSGTGNNQPQHF. The DNA for the CDR3 is TGTGCCAGCAGCTCCGGGACAGGGAACAATCAGCCCCAGCATTTT.

The chain carries TRBV4-1 and TRBJ2-3; 7 bases are shared with TRBD2. The junction had 10 bases not matched to a gene; V was cut back by 0 bases and J by 4 bases. Germline lookup yields CDR1 MGHRA and CDR2 YSYEKL. The CDR3 has 17 residues. The CDR3 loop reads CASSQERSSGYADTQYF. The CDR3 DNA follows: TGCGCCAGCAGCCAAGAGCGGAGTAGCGGGTATGCAGATACGCAGTATTTT.

This clone was seen just once. The chain carries TRBV9 and TRBJ2-3; D is ambiguous. The germline gives CDR1 SGDLS, CDR2 YYNGEE. This CDR3 region has 13 residues. V lost 3 bases and J 2 bases, leaving 7 bases between the germline ends. CDR3 protein: CASSGPITDTQYF. DNA of the CDR3: TGTGCCAGCAGCGGGCCGATCACAGATACGCAGTATTTT.

Written as DNA, the CDR3 is TGTGCCAGGACTCCGGGACAGACTACCTCTAACTATGGCTACACCTTC. Translation gives CARTPGQTTSNYGYTF. The V gene is TRBV7-9, the J gene TRBJ1-2; 7 nucleotides line up with TRBD1. J was trimmed by 0 bases and V by 9 bases; bases with no gene match: 13. Germline lookup yields CDR1 SEHNR and CDR2 FQNEAQ (reference sequence). The CDR3 sequence is 16 residues long.

This chain uses TRBV5-4 with TRBJ1-2; tentatively, D is TRBD1 (6 bases). The germline V and J ends were trimmed by 0 bases and 10 bases, with 16 bases remaining between them. Germline CDR1 reads SGHNT; CDR2 reads YYREEE (reference sequence). The CDR3 covers 14 residues. The DNA of the CDR3 is TGTGCCAGCAGCTTGGAGACAGGTTTCGGTTACTACACCTTC. Translating gives CASSLETGFGYYTF.

The rearrangement joins TRBV7-3 to TRBJ2-6, with a possible D match to TRBD2 (5 bases). The CDR3 totals 17 residues. From germline, CDR1 is SGHTA and CDR2 FQGTGA. The ends were cut back, 5 bases at V and 0 bases at J, with 14 bases in the middle. CDR3 nucleotides: TGTGCCAGCAGCAAGCGGTCCACAAGCTCTGGGGCCAACGTCCTGACTTTC. It is translated as CASSKRSTSSGANVLTF.